The 28 T cell receptor beta chains given below trace back to one sample, sequenced in a study of T cell responses to AZD1222 COVID-19 vaccine. The method was immunoSEQ multiplex PCR; TCRdb's version includes in-frame clones alone and lacks a portion of them. The table includes about 31,000 clones, more than 75% detected once. The sample here was peripheral blood, taken 28 days after the second AZD1222 dose. The receptor set was obtained from an adult who received the AZD1222 COVID-19 vaccine.

This chain connects TRBV6-5 to TRBJ2-7, with 7 bases aligning to TRBD2. The ends lost 0 bases at V and 3 bases at J; junction bases unmatched: 8. The CDR3 contains 16 residues. Germline V gene sequence: CDR1 MNHEY, CDR2 SVGAGI. The chain's CDR3 is CASSYSPTSAVYEQYF. The CDR3 coding sequence is TGTGCCAGCAGTTACTCGCCTACTAGCGCGGTCTACGAGCAGTACTTC.

CDR3 nucleotide sequence: TGCGCCAGCAGCCCCAGCCAGGGGGGAGGACGAGGCTACACCTTC. It codes for CASSPSQGGGRGYTF. The genes are TRBV4-1 and TRBJ1-2; 7 bases line up with TRBD1. Germline trimming cut 4 bases from V and 8 bases from J; bases unmatched to any gene: 13. Germline values: CDR1 MGHRA, CDR2 YSYEKL. The CDR3 covers 15 residues.

As for this clone: An end of the junction does not agree with germline; a read error may underlie this. V usage is TRBV7-9 and J usage is TRBJ1-2; perhaps TRBD1 as D (5 bases). This CDR3 is built from 14 residues. Germline V gives CDR1 SEHNR, CDR2 FQNEAQ (reference sequence). The CDR3 spells CASSPLTDTAPSGF. In DNA form, the CDR3 reads TGTGCCAGCAGCCCGTTGACAGATACGGCCCCTTCGGGCTTC.

This rearrangement joins TRBV7-2 to TRBJ1-1; D gene uncertain. The germline V gene encodes CDR1 SGHTA and CDR2 FQGNSA. V lost 1 base to trimming and J lost 7 bases, with 10 bases between them. This CDR3 comprises 13 residues. The CDR3 loop is CASSLELYSEAFF. Written as DNA, the CDR3 is TGTGCCAGCAGCTTAGAGCTGTACAGTGAAGCTTTCTTT.

The rearrangement links TRBV7-8 to TRBJ2-7, with 9 bases fitting TRBD1. V was clipped by 5 bases and J by 2 bases; unmatched bases: 10. CDR1 SGHVS and CDR2 FQNEAQ come from the germline V gene. This CDR3 has 16 residues. The CDR3 sequence is CASSQGGQGRTYEQYF. The CDR3 coding sequence is TGTGCCAGCAGCCAAGGGGGACAGGGCCGAACCTACGAGCAGTACTTC.

This clone came up once. The V and J genes are TRBV14 and TRBJ2-3; D is uncertain. The V gene lost 5 bases and the J gene lost 0 bases, with 12 bases spanning the gap. CDR1 is SGHDN, CDR2 FVKESK, per germline. The CDR3 length is 15 residues. The CDR3 nucleotides read TGTGCCAGCAGCTTGCGGACGTCTAGCACAGATACGCAGTATTTT. It translates to CASSLRTSSTDTQYF.

This CDR3 reads CASSYQAGGVYNEQFF. CDR3 nucleotides: TGTGCCAGCAGTTACCAAGCGGGGGGGGTCTACAATGAGCAGTTCTTC. The chain has TRBV6-6 and TRBJ2-1; TRBD2 matches 10 bases. The V gene end was trimmed by 2 bases and the J gene end by 3 bases; junction bases not matched to a gene: 4. The CDR3 consists of 16 residues. From germline, CDR1 is MNHNY and CDR2 SVGAGI (reference sequence).

This clone appeared once. This chain connects TRBV10-3 to TRBJ1-1, with 9 positions matching TRBD1. Germline V gene sequence: CDR1 ENHRY, CDR2 SYGVKD. The CDR3 has 16 residues. With 7 bases clipped from V and 2 bases from J, the junction kept 11 bases outside the gene matches. Written as DNA, the CDR3 is TGTGCCATCAAGGCGGGACAGGGAGGAGGAAACACTGAAGCTTTCTTT. Translated: CAIKAGQGGGNTEAFF.

V gene TRBV23-1 combines with J gene TRBJ1-6; D is unclear. TRBV23-1 is an open reading frame, and its role is uncertain. The V end lost 7 bases, the J end lost 7 bases, and 29 bases lay between the germline ends. CDR3 length: 19 residues. CDR3 sequence: CASTTSTGYVAGSNSPLHF. The CDR3 DNA follows: TGCGCCAGCACGACTTCGACGGGATACGTCGCCGGGTCGAATTCACCCCTCCACTTT.

The chain carries TRBV7-3 and TRBJ2-1; TRBD2 is a possible D gene (7 bases). The CDR3 length is 15 residues. The V end lost 5 bases, the J end lost 4 bases, and 15 bases lay between the germline ends. Per the germline V gene, CDR1 is SGHTA and CDR2 is FQGTGA. CDR3 coding DNA: TGTGCCAGCAGCCCCCTGGCGGGGGCGTACAATGAGCAGTTCTTC. Amino acid sequence: CASSPLAGAYNEQFF.

V is TRBV3-1 (or the pseudogene TRBV3-2) and J is TRBJ1-5; D gene unclear. The CDR3 totals 17 residues. V was pared by 2 bases and J by 0 bases, with 14 bases between. CDR1 LGHDT and CDR2 YNNKEL come from the germline V gene (reference sequence). The CDR3 coding sequence is TGTGCCAGCAGCCAAAAAGAGGTACAGAATAGCAATCAGCCCCAGCATTTT. This encodes CASSQKEVQNSNQPQHF.

This sequence joins TRBV9 and TRBJ2-1, with D possibly TRBD1 on 5 matching bases. Germline CDR1 reads SGDLS; CDR2 reads YYNGEE. The CDR3 contains 13 residues. Trimming took 0 bases from V and 12 from J, leaving 13 bases between them. CDR3 sequence: CASSVESQGGQFF. The CDR3 coding sequence is TGTGCCAGCAGCGTAGAGAGTCAGGGTGGGCAGTTCTTC.

This sequence joins TRBV7-2 and TRBJ2-3; 8 positions agree with TRBD1. The V and J ends lost 3 bases and 5 bases, in that order; junction bases with no gene match: 7. CDR3 length: 15 amino acids. Looked up from germline, CDR1 is SGHTA and CDR2 is FQGNSA. DNA of the CDR3: TGTGCCAGCAGCTTCAACAGGGGGTCCGGAGATACGCAGTATTTT. Its protein is CASSFNRGSGDTQYF.

This clone has more than one count but fewer than ten. The gene calls are TRBV3-1 (or the pseudogene TRBV3-2) and TRBJ1-2; D is possibly TRBD1 (5 bases). CDR3 length: 13 amino acids. Trimming pared 1 base from V and 5 bases from J, leaving 8 bases between. CDR1 and CDR2 from the germline V gene are LGHDT and YNNKEL (reference sequence). The CDR3 nucleotides read TGTGCCAGCAGCCAAGGGACAAATTATGGCTACACCTTC. Protein sequence: CASSQGTNYGYTF.

The gene calls are TRBV7-2 and TRBJ1-1; no firm D call. CDR1 and CDR2 from the germline V gene are SGHTA and FQGNSA. The CDR3 has 13 residues. With 3 bases removed from V and 2 bases from J, the gap between germline ends came to 7 bases. The CDR3 DNA reads TGTGCCAGCAGCTTTCAGATTAACACTGAAGCTTTCTTT. Its translation is CASSFQINTEAFF. The full variable domain, rest sourced from reference TRBV7-2 and TRBJ1-1, is GAGVSQSPSNKVTEKGKDVELRCDPISGHTALYWYRQSLGQGLEFLIYFQGNSAPDKSGLPSDRFSAERTGGSVSTLTIQRTQQEDSAVYLCASSFQINTEAFFGQGTRLTVV.

The rearrangement links TRBV27 to TRBJ1-2; D might be TRBD1 (6 bases). Germline V gene sequence: CDR1 MNHEY, CDR2 SMNVEV (reference sequence). CDR3 length: 17 residues. V lost 6 bases, J lost 7 bases, and 27 bases lay in between. CDR3 sequence: CASRPWGKWYREAGYTF. In DNA form, the CDR3 reads TGTGCCAGCAGACCCTGGGGCAAGTGGTACAGGGAGGCTGGCTACACCTTC.

The chain couples TRBV6-5 to TRBJ2-3; D remains ambiguous. The CDR3 runs 14 residues. The germline CDR1 and CDR2 sequences are MNHEY and SVGAGI. Trimming removed 5 bases from V and 4 bases from J, with 13 bases in between. The chain's CDR3 is CASSRIYAADTQYF. CDR3 DNA sequence: TGTGCCAGCAGTCGGATCTACGCCGCAGATACGCAGTATTTT.

The chain is built from TRBV5-4 and TRBJ2-7; D might be TRBD1 (6 bases). The ends were cut back, 2 bases at V and 5 bases at J, with 8 bases in the middle. Germline loops: CDR1 SGHNT, CDR2 YYREEE (reference sequence). This CDR3 contains 12 residues. CDR3 loop: CASSLTGNEQYF. The CDR3 region has the DNA TGTGCCAGCAGCTTAACAGGGAACGAGCAGTACTTC.

This clone was seen only once. V is TRBV25-1 and J is TRBJ1-6, with 7 bases identical to TRBD1. Germline V lookup: CDR1 MGHDK, CDR2 SYGVNS. Losses at the gene ends were 6 bases for V and 7 bases for J; bases not matched to a gene: 6. The CDR3 extends over 14 amino acids. The CDR3 sequence is CASRSGQLNSPLHF. The CDR3 nucleotides read TGTGCCAGCAGATCGGGACAGTTGAATTCACCCCTCCACTTT.

The J gene is TRBJ2-3, the V gene TRBV7-6; no reliable D call. This CDR3 has 15 residues. Germline CDR1 reads SGHVS; CDR2 reads FNYEAQ. Trimming stripped 4 bases from V and 2 bases from J, with 13 bases between. The CDR3 is CASSSFGSHTDTQYF. CDR3 in DNA: TGTGCCAGCAGCTCCTTCGGAAGTCACACAGATACGCAGTATTTT.

V and J are TRBV7-8 and TRBJ1-5; D unclear. The CDR3 extends over 16 amino acids. The V end was cut by 5 bases, the J end by 2 bases, with 16 bases between. Per germline, CDR1 SGHVS and CDR2 FQNEAQ. In nucleotides, the CDR3 is TGTGCCAGCAGCACTAGGGCCATCAGTGGCAATCAGCCCCAGCATTTT. Translated: CASSTRAISGNQPQHF.

This chain links TRBV2 with TRBJ2-7, with 8 bases matching TRBD1. The CDR3 is 14 residues long. J was trimmed by 4 bases and V by 2 bases; bases with no gene match: 4. From germline, CDR1 is SNHLY and CDR2 FYNNEI. CDR3 residues: CASSERTGMYEQYF. CDR3 bases: TGTGCCAGCAGTGAAAGGACAGGGATGTACGAGCAGTACTTC.

This clone was seen only once. This chain uses TRBV18 with TRBJ1-1; 7 bases agree with TRBD1. This CDR3 region has 15 residues. Germline V gene sequence: CDR1 KGHSH, CDR2 LQKENI. The junction had 8 bases not matched to a gene; V was cut back by 3 bases and J by 4 bases. The CDR3 region is CASSPPQGRGTEAFF. In DNA form, the CDR3 reads TGTGCCAGCTCACCCCCACAGGGGAGGGGCACTGAAGCTTTCTTT.

V usage is TRBV4-3 and J usage is TRBJ2-1, with TRBD1 matching 8 bases. The CDR3 is 17 amino acids. The germline CDR1 and CDR2 sequences are LGHNA and YSLEER. V lost 0 bases and J lost 9; bases outside the gene matches: 13. In nucleotides, the CDR3 is TGCGCCAGCAGCCAAGATAGGGGGAACAGGGGGTCCCTTGAGCAGTTCTTC. Protein: CASSQDRGNRGSLEQFF.

The chain is built from TRBV6-2 or TRBV6-3 and TRBJ1-1; D is ambiguous. This CDR3 is built from 13 residues. The V end lost 2 bases, the J end lost 11 bases, and 15 bases lay between the germline ends. Germline assignment: CDR1 MNHEY and CDR2 SVGEGT. The DNA for the CDR3 is TGTGCCAGCAGTTACGGGCAGCGTTTGGAGGCTTTCTTT. This gives the protein CASSYGQRLEAFF.

V gene TRBV28 combines with J gene TRBJ2-3, with a weak D call TRBD2 (5 bases). CDR1 MDHEN and CDR2 SYDVKM come from the germline V gene. The CDR3 is 15 residues long. V gave up 3 bases and J gave up 0 bases, with 10 bases separating them. CDR3 bases: TGTGCCAGCAGTTTTGAGGGCGAAAGCACAGATACGCAGTATTTT. Protein: CASSFEGESTDTQYF.

Here the CDR3 reads CASSQAGGSGYTF. CDR3 DNA sequence: TGTGCCAGCAGCCAAGCAGGGGGCAGTGGCTACACCTTC. The gene calls are TRBV3-1 (or the pseudogene TRBV3-2) and TRBJ1-2; TRBD1 aligns across 8 bases. The CDR3 runs 13 residues. The germline V gene has CDR1 LGHDT and CDR2 YNNKEL (reference sequence). The J segment lost 7 bases and the V segment lost 1 base, leaving 2 bases of the junction unmatched.

The rearrangement joins TRBV27 to TRBJ2-1; 16 nucleotides align to TRBD2. The CDR3 is 17 amino acids. Trimming removed 7 bases from V and 9 bases from J; junction bases left unmatched: 12. Germline V gene sequence: CDR1 MNHEY, CDR2 SMNVEV (reference sequence). CDR3 protein: CASIKISGTSGGGEQFF. The DNA for the CDR3 is TGTGCCAGCATCAAAATATCCGGGACTAGCGGGGGGGGTGAGCAGTTCTTC.